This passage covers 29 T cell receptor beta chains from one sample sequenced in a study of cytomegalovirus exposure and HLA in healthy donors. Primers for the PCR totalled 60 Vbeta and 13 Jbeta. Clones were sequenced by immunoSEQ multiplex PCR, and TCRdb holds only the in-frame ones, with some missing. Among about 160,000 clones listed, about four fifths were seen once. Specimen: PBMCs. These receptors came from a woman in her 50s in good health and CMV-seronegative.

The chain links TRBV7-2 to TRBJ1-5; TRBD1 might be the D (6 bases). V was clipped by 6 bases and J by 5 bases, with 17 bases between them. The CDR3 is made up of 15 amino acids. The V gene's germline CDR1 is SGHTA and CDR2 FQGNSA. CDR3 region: CASSPRGGSDQPQHF. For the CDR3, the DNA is TGTGCCAGCAGTCCCCGAGGGGGTTCGGATCAGCCCCAGCATTTT.

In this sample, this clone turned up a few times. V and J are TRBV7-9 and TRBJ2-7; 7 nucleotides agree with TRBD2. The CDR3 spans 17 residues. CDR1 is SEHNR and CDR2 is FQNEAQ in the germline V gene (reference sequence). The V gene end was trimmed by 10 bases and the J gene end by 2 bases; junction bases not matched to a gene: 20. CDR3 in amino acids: CATTMGNLLAGAYEQYF. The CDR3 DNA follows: TGTGCCACCACCATGGGGAACCTTTTGGCGGGGGCCTACGAGCAGTACTTC.

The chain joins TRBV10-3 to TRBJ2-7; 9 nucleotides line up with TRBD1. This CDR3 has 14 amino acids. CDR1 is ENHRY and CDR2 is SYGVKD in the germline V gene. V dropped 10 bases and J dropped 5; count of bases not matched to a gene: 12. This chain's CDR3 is CATRGGQGLDEQYF. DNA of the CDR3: TGTGCCACCCGGGGCGGACAGGGGTTAGACGAGCAGTACTTC.

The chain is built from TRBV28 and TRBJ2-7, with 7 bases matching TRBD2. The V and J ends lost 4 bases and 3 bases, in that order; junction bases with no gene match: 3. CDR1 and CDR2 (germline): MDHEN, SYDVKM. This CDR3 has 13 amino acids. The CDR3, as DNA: TGTGCCAGCAGTTCCCGGGACTACTACGAGCAGTACTTC. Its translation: CASSSRDYYEQYF.

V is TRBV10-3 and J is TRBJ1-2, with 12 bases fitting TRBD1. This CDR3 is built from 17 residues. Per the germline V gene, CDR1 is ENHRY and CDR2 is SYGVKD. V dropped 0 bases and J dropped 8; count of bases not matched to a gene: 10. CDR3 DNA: TGTGCCATCAGTGAGTCCTCCGGGACAGGGGGCCGTCCAGGCTACACCTTC. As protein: CAISESSGTGGRPGYTF.

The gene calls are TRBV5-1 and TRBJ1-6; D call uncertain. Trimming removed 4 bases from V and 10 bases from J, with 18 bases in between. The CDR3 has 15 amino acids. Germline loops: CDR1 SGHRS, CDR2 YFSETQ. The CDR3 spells CASSLQEGGGSPLHF. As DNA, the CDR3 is TGCGCCAGCAGCCTCCAGGAGGGAGGCGGGTCACCCCTCCACTTT.

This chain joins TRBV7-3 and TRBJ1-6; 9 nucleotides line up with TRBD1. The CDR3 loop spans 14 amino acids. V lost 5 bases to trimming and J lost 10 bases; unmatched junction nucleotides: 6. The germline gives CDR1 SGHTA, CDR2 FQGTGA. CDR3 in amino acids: CASSPTGGESPLHF. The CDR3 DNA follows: TGTGCCAGCAGCCCAACAGGGGGCGAATCACCCCTCCACTTT.

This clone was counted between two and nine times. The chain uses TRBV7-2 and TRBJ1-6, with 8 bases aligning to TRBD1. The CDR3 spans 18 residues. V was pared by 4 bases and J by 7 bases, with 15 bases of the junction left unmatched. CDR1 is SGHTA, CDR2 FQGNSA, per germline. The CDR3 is CASSSAKFQGARNSPLHF. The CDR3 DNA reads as TGTGCCAGCAGCTCAGCCAAATTCCAGGGGGCTAGGAATTCACCCCTCCACTTT.

The CDR3 protein is CASSIQGRNNQPQHF. In nucleotides, the CDR3 is TGTGCCAGCAGTATCCAGGGGAGAAACAATCAGCCCCAGCATTTT. The chain combines TRBV6-5 with TRBJ1-5; D is perhaps TRBD1 (6 bases). V was shortened by 5 bases and J by 3 bases, with 14 bases between the two germline ends. Looked up from germline, CDR1 is MNHEY and CDR2 is SVGAGI. The CDR3 is 15 residues long.

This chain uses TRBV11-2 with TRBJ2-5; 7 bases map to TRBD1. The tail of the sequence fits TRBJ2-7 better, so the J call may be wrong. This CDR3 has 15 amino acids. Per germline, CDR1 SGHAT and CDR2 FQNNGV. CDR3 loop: CASSPRAGGRYEQYF. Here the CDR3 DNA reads TGTGCCAGCAGCCCCCGGGCAGGGGGTCGCTACGAGCAGTACTTC.

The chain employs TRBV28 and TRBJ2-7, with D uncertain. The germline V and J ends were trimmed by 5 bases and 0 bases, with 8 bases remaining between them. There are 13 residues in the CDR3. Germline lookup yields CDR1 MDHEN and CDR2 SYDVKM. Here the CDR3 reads CASSQANSYEQYF. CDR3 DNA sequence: TGTGCCAGCAGTCAAGCTAACTCCTACGAGCAGTACTTC.

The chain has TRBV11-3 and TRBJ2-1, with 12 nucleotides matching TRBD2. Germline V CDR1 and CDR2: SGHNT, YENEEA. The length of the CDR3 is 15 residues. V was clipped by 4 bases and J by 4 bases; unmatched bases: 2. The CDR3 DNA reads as TGTGCCAGCAGCTCACTAGCGGGGGGTTACAATGAGCAGTTCTTC. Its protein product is CASSSLAGGYNEQFF.

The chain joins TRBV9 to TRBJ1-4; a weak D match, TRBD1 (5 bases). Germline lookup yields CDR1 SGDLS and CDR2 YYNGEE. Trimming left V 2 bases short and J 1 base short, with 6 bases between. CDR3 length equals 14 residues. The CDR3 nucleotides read TGTGCCAGCAGCGTGCAGGGAACTAATGAAAAACTGTTTTTT. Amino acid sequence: CASSVQGTNEKLFF.

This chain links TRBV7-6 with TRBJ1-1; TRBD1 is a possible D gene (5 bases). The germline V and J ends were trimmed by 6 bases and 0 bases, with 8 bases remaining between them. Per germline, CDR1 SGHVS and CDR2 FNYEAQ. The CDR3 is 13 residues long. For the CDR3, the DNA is TGTGCCAGCAGGGAGGGGCTGAACACTGAAGCTTTCTTT. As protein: CASREGLNTEAFF.

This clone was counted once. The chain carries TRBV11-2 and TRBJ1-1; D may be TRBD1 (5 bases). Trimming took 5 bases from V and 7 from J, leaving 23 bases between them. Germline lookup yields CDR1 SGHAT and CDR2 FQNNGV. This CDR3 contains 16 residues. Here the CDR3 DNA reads TGTGCCAGCAGCCGAGGGCGGGGGAACTACCCCAATGAAGCTTTCTTT. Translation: CASSRGRGNYPNEAFF.

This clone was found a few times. The CDR3 sequence: CASSGFQADTQYF. CDR3 nucleotide sequence: TGTGCCAGCAGCGGATTTCAGGCAGATACGCAGTATTTT. The J gene is TRBJ2-3, the V gene TRBV9; D is unresolved. Trimming took off 3 bases at V and 4 bases at J, with 9 bases between the two ends. The germline V gene encodes CDR1 SGDLS and CDR2 YYNGEE. The CDR3 runs 13 residues.

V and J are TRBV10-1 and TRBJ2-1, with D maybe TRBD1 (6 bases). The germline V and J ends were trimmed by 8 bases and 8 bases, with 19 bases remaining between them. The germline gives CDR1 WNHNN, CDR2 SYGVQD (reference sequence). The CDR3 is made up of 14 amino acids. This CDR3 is CASSGTPEIYEQFF. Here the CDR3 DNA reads TGCGCCAGCTCCGGGACACCCGAGATATATGAGCAGTTCTTC.

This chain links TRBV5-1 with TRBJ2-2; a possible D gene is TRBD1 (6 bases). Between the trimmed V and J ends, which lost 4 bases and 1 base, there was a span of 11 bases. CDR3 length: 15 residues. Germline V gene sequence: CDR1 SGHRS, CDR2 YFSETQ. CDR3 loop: CASSTLQGNTGELFF. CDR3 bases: TGCGCCAGCAGCACCTTACAGGGGAACACCGGGGAGCTGTTTTTT.

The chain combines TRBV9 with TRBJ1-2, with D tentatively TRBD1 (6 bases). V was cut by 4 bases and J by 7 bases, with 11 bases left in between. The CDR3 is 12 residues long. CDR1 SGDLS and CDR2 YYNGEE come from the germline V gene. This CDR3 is CASSPGGLGYTF. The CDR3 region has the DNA TGTGCCAGCAGCCCGGGGGGGCTTGGCTACACCTTC.

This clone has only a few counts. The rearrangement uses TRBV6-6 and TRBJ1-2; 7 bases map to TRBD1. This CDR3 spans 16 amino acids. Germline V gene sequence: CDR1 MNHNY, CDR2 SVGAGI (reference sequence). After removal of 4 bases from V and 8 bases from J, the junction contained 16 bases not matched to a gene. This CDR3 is CASSSSPTTGRSGYTF. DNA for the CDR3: TGTGCCAGCAGTTCTTCCCCGACGACAGGGAGAAGCGGCTACACCTTC.

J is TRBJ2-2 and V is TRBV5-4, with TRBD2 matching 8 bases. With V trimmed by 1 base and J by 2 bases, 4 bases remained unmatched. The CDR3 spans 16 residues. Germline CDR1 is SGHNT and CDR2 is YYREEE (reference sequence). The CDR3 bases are TGTGCCAGCAGCTTGTTCCGGGAGGGCAACACCGGGGAGCTGTTTTTT. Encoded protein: CASSLFREGNTGELFF.

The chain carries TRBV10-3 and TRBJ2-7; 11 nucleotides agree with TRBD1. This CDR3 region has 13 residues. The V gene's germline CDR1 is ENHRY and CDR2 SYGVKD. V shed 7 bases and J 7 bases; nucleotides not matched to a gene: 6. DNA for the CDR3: TGTGCCATCAACCCGGGACAGGGGGGGGAGCAGTACTTC. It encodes CAINPGQGGEQYF.

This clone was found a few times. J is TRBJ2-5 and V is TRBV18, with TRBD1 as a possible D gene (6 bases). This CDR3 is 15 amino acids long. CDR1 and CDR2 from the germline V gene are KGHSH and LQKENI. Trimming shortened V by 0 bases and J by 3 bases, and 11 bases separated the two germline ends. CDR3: CASSPPVAGEETQYF. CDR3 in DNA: TGTGCCAGCTCACCACCGGTGGCAGGGGAAGAGACCCAGTACTTC.

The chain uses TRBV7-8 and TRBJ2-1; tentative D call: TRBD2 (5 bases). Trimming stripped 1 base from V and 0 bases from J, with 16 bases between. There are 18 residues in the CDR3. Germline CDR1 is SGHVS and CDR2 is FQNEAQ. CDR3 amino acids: CASSLVSGGSRSYNEQFF. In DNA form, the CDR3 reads TGTGCCAGCAGCTTAGTTTCGGGCGGGTCCCGCTCCTACAATGAGCAGTTCTTC.

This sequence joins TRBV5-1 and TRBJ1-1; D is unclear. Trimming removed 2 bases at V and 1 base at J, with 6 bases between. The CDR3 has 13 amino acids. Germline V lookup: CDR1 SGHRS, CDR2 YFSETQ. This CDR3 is CASSLAGNTEAFF. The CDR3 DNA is TGCGCCAGCAGCTTAGCCGGGAACACTGAAGCTTTCTTT.

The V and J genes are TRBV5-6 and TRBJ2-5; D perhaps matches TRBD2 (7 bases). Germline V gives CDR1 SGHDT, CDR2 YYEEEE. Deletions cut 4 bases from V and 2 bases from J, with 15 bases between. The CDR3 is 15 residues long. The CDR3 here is CASSLLAGAQETQYF. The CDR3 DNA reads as TGTGCCAGCAGCCTACTCGCGGGGGCGCAAGAGACCCAGTACTTC. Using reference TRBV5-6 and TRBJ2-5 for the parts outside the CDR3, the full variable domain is DAGVTQSPTHLIKTRGQQVTLRCSPKSGHDTVSWYQQALGQGPQFIFQYYEEEERQRGNFPDRFSGHQFPNYSSELNVNALLLGDSALYLCASSLLAGAQETQYFGPGTRLLVL.

CDR3: CASRNIPGQQNSPLHF. The CDR3, as DNA: TGTGCCAGCAGGAATATCCCTGGACAGCAGAATTCACCCCTCCACTTT. V usage is TRBV27 and J usage is TRBJ1-6; TRBD1 might be the D (6 bases). The CDR3 extends over 16 amino acids. Trimming shortened V by 6 bases and J by 7 bases, and 19 bases separated the two germline ends. CDR1 MNHEY and CDR2 SMNVEV come from the germline V gene (reference sequence).

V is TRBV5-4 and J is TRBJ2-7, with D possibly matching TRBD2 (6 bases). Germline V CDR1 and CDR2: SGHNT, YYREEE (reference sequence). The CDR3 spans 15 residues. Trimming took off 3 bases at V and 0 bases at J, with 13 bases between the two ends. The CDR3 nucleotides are TGTGCCAGCAGCTCCCGGGACTGGAGCTCCTACGAGCAGTACTTC. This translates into CASSSRDWSSYEQYF.

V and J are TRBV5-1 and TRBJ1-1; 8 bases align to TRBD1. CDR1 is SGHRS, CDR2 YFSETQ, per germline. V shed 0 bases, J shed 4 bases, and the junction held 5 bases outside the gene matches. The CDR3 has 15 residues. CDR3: CASSLEDRGSTEAFF. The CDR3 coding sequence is TGCGCCAGCAGCTTGGAAGACAGGGGCAGCACTGAAGCTTTCTTT.